This T cell receptor beta chain was observed in a study of beta chain features in type 1 diabetes. Study-level points and caveats: Moderate yet significant TCRB CDR3 shortening was seen in Type 1 diabetes patients in all four CD4+ subsets. Cells carrying high TCR expression could end up over-represented when cDNA is sequenced. VDJ junctions in type 1 diabetes patients carried more deletions and fewer insertions.

CD45RO/CCR7/CD25/CD127/CD95/CD27 sorting isolated CD4+ naive, central memory, regulatory and stem cell-like memory cells. Reverse transcription of all isolated RNA meant that expressed TCRB transcripts were sequenced. About 4 million reads was the average for naive, central memory and regulatory T cell samples. Data came from immunoSEQ multiplex PCR; TCRdb stores just in-frame clones and leaves some out. The data show about 340,000 clones, with roughly 13% seen just once and about 0.016% held by the top ten. A remark on this clone: Its antigen is undetermined.

The CDR3 loop spans 13 amino acids. Trimming cost V 10 bases and J 3 bases; bases outside gene matches: 9. Germline V gene lookup returns CDR1 MNHNS and CDR2 SASEGT. The J gene is TRBJ2-7, the V gene TRBV6-1, with TRBD1 identical over 7 bases. The receptor's source is a young woman with type 1 diabetes. The sample was naive CD4+ T cells from blood. CDR3 sequence: CATRTGLLYEQYF. CDR3 in DNA: TGTGCCACCCGGACAGGCCTACTCTACGAGCAGTACTTC.